This T cell receptor (beta chain) was sequenced during a study of T-cell memory formation after mild COVID-19. Study findings and constraints: Clones shrinking between day 15 and 85 showed a balanced CD4/CD8 split, and those that grew later tilted toward CD4+. Second-wave clones with a day 37 peak had unconfirmed SARS-CoV-2 specificity. Pre-infection memory held some responding clones, suggesting pre-existing cross-reactive T cells responded.

This clonotype came up many times. The antigen remains undetermined. Germline loops: CDR1 MNHEY, CDR2 SVGAGI. Losses at the gene ends were 5 bases for V and 2 bases for J; bases not matched to a gene: 4. There are 15 residues in the CDR3. 5'RACE with constant-segment primers built TCRalpha and TCRbeta cDNA libraries with UMIs. One entry per CDR3 protein, called by TCRdb with MiXCR from the 5' RACE reads. This table has a few hundred thousand distinct CDR3 sequences, 7.5% to 9.5% appearing once. This chain joins TRBV6-5 and TRBJ1-3; 9 bases match TRBD1. Sequenced material: PBMCs or a T cell subset sorted from them (not recorded which). The receptor's source is a man aged 18 to 30 who had mild COVID-19 (a few samples of this study predate the infection). Cell type and time point are not known. This chain's CDR3 is CASSRRQGAGNTIYF. The CDR3 DNA sequence: TGTGCCAGCAGTCGGAGACAGGGGGCTGGAAACACCATATATTTT.